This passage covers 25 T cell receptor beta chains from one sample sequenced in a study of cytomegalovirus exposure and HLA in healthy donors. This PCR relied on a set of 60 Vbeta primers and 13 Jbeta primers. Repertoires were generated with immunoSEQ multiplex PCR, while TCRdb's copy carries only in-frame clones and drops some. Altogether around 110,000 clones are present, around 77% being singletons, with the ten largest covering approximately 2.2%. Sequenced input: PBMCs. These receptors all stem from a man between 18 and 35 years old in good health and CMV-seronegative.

The CDR3: CASGGGVNQPQHF. Written as DNA, the CDR3 is TGTGCCAGCGGTGGCGGGGTCAATCAGCCCCAGCATTTT. This chain connects TRBV25-1 to TRBJ1-5; D is ambiguous. V dropped 8 bases and J dropped 3 bases, with 11 bases sitting between them. CDR1 MGHDK and CDR2 SYGVNS come from the germline V gene. This CDR3 comprises 13 residues.

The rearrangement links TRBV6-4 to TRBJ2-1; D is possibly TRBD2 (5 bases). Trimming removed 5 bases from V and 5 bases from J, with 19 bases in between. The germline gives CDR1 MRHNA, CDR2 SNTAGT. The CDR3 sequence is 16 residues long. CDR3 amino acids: CASSLSAGIYHNEQFF. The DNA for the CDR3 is TGTGCCAGCAGTTTGAGTGCCGGGATCTACCACAATGAGCAGTTCTTC.

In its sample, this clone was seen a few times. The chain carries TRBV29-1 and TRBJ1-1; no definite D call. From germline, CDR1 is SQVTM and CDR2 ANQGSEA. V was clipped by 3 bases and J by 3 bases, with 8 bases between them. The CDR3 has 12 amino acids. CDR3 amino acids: CSVDRSDTEAFF. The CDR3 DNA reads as TGCAGCGTTGACAGGTCAGACACTGAAGCTTTCTTT.

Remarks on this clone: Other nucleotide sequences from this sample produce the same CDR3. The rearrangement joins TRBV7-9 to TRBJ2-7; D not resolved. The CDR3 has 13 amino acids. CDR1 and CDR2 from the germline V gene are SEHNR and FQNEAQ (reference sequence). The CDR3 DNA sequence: TGTTTTAGCAAGCAGAAGACGGCATACGAGCAGTACTTC. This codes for CFSKQKTAYEQYF.

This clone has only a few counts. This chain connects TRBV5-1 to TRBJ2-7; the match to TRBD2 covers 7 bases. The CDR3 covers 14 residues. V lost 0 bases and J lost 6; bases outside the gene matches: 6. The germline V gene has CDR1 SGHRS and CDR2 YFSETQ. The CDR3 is CASSLGGGGSEQYF. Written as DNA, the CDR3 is TGCGCCAGCAGCTTGGGGGGCGGGGGTAGCGAGCAGTACTTC.

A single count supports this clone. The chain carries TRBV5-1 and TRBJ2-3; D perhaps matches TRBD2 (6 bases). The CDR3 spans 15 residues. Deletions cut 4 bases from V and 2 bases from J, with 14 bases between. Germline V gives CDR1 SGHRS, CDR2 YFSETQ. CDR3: CASSIDGSHTDTQYF. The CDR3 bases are TGCGCCAGCAGCATCGACGGGAGCCACACAGATACGCAGTATTTT.

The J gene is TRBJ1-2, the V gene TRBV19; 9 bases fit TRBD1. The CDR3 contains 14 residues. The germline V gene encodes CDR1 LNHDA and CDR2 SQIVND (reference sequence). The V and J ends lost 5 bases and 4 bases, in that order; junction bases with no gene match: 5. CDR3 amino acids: CASSLPGQGYGYTF. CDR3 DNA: TGTGCCAGTAGTCTTCCGGGACAGGGCTATGGCTACACCTTC.

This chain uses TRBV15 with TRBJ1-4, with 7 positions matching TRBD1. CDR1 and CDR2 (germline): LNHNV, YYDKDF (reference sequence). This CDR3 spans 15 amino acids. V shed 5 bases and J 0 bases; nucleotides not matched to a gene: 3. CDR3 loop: CATSVDRATNEKLFF. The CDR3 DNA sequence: TGTGCCACCAGCGTCGACAGGGCAACTAATGAAAAACTGTTTTTT.

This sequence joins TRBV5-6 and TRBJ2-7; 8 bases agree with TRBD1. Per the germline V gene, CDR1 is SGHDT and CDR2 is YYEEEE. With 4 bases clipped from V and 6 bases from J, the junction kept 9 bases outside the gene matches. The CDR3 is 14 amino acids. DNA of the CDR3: TGTGCCAGCAGCCTACTGGACAGGGAAGGCGAGCAGTACTTC. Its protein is CASSLLDREGEQYF.

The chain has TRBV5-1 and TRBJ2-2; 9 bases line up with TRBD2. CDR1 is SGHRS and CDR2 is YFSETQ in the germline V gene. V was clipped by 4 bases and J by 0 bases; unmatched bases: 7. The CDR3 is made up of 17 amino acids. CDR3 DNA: TGCGCCAGCAGCGGAACGGTAGCGGGAGCGAACACCGGGGAGCTGTTTTTT. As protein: CASSGTVAGANTGELFF.

CDR3 amino acids: CASSPRPTGNYGYTF. The CDR3 coding sequence is TGTGCCAGCAGCCCCCGCCCGACAGGGAACTATGGCTACACCTTC. V and J are TRBV7-9 and TRBJ1-2, with 7 bases lining up with TRBD1. J lost 2 bases, V lost 5 bases, and 8 bases had no gene match. Germline CDR1 reads SEHNR; CDR2 reads FQNEAQ (reference sequence). The CDR3 has 15 residues. Full variable domain (rest looked up from reference TRBV7-9 and TRBJ1-2): DTGVSQNPRHKITKRGQNVTFRCDPISEHNRLYWYRQTLGQGPEFLTYFQNEAQLEKSRLLSDRFSAERPKGSFSTLEIQRTEQGDSAMYLCASSPRPTGNYGYTFGSGTRLTVV.

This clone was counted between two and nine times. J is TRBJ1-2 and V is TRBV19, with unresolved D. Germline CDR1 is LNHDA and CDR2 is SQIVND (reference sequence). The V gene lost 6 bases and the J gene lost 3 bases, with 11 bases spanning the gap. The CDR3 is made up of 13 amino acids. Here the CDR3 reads CASSWRGDYGYTF. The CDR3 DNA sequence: TGTGCCAGTAGCTGGCGGGGAGACTATGGCTACACCTTC.

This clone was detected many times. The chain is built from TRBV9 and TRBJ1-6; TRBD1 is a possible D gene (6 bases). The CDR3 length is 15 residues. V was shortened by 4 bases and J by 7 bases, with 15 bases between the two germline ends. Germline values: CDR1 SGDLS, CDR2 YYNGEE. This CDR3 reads CASSLAGRGNSPLHF. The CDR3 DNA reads TGTGCCAGCAGCCTCGCGGGGAGGGGGAATTCACCCCTCCACTTT.

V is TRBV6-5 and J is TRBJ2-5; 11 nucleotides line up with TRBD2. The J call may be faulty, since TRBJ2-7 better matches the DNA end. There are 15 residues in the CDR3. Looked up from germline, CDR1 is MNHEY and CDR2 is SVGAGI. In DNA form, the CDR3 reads TGTGCCAGCAGGACGACGGGACTAGCGGCTTCCGAGCAGTACTTC. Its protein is CASRTTGLAASEQYF.

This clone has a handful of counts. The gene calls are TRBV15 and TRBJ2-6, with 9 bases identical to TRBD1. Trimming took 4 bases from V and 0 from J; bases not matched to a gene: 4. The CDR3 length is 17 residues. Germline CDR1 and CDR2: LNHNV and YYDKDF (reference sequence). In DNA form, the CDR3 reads TGTGCCACCAGCATACAGGGGGCGGGCTCTGGGGCCAACGTCCTGACTTTC. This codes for CATSIQGAGSGANVLTF. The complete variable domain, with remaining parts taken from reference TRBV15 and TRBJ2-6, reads DAMVIQNPRYQVTQFGKPVTLSCSQTLNHNVMYWYQQKSSQAPKLLFHYYDKDFNNEADTPDNFQSRRPNTSFCFLDIRSPGLGDTAMYLCATSIQGAGSGANVLTFGAGSRLTVL.

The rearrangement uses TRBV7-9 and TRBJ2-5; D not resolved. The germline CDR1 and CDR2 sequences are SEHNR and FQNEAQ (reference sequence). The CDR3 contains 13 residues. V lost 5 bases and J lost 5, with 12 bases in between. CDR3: CASSLVTVETQYF. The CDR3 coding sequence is TGTGCCAGCAGCCTAGTAACGGTGGAGACCCAGTACTTC.

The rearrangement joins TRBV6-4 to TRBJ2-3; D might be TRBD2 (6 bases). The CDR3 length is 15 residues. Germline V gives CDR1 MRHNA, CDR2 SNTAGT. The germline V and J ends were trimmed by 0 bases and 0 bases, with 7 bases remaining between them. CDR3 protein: CASSDSGTSTDTQYF. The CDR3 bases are TGTGCCAGCAGTGACTCCGGGACTAGCACAGATACGCAGTATTTT.

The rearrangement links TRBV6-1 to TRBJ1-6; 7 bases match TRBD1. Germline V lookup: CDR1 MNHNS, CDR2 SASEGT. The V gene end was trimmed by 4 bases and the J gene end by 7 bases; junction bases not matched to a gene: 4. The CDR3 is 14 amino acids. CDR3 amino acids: CASSVRDRNSPLHF. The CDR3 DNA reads TGTGCCAGCAGTGTCCGGGACAGAAATTCACCCCTCCACTTT.

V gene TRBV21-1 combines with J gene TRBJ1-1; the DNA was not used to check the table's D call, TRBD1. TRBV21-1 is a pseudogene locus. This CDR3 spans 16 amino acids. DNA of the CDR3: TGTGCCAGCAGCAAAAGGAGCTGCCGACAGGGGCCTGAAGCTTTCTTT. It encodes CASSKRSCRQGPEAFF.

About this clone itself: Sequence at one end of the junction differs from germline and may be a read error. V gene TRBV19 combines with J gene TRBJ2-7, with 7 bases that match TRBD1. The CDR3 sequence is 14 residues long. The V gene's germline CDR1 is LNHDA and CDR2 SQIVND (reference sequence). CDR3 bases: TGTGCCAGTAGTTACCGACAGGGCTCCTGCGAGCAGTACTTC. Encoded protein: CASSYRQGSCEQYF.

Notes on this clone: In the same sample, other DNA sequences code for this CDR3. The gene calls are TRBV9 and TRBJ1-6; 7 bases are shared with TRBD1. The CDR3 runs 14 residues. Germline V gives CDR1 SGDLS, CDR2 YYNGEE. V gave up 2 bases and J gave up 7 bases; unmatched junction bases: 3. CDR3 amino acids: CASSVGTANSPLHF. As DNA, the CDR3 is TGTGCCAGCAGCGTTGGGACAGCAAATTCACCCCTCCACTTT.

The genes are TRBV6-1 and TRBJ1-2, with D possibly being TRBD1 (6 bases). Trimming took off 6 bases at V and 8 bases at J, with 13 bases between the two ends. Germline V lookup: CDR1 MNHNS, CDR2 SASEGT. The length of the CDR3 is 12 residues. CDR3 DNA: TGTGCCAGCAGCTTCGGGGGGCAGGGCTACACCTTC. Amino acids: CASSFGGQGYTF.

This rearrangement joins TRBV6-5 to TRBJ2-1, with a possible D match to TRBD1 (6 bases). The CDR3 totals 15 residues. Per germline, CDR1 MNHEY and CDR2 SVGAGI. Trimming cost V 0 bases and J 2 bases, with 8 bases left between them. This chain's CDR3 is CASSYSDRPYNEQFF. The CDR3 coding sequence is TGTGCCAGCAGTTACTCGGACAGACCCTACAATGAGCAGTTCTTC.

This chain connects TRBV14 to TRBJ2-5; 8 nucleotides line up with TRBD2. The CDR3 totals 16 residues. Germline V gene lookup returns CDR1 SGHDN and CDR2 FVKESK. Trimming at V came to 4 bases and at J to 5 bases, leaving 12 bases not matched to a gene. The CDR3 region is CASSPLTAGDKETQYF. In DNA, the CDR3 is TGTGCCAGCAGCCCCTTGACAGCGGGGGACAAGGAGACCCAGTACTTC.

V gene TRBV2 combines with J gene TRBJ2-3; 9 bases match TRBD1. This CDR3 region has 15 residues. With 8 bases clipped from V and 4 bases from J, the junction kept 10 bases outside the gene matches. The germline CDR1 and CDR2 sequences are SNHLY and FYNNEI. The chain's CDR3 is CASVPTGGRADTQYF. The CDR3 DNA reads TGTGCCAGCGTCCCGACAGGGGGGAGGGCAGATACGCAGTATTTT.